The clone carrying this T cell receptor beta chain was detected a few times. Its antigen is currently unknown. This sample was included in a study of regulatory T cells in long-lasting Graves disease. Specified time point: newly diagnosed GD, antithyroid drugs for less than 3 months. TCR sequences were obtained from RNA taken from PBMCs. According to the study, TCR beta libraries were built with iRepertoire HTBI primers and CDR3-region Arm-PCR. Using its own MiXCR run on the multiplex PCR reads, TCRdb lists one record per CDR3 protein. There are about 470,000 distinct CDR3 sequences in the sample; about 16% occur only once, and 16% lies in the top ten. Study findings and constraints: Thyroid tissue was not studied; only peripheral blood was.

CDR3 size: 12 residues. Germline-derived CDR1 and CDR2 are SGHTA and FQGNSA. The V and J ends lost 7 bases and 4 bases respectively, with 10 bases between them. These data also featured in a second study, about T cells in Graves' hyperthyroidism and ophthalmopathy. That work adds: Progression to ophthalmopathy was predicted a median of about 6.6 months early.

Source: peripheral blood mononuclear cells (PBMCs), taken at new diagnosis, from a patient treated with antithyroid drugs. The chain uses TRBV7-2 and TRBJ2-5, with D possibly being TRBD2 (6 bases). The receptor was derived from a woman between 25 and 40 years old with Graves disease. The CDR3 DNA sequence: TGTGCCAGCACCTCCGGGGGAGAGACCCAGTACTTC. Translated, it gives CASTSGGETQYF.